The source of this T cell receptor beta chain is a study of graft-versus-host responses after intestinal transplantation. TCRdb's table, derived via immunoSEQ multiplex PCR, lists solely in-frame clones and lacks some. The top ten hold about 4% of the sample, which has under 75,000 clones, 85% to 90% seen once. Germline CDR1 is LGHNA and CDR2 is YNFKEQ. The length of the CDR3 is 20 residues. V trimming: 0 bases; J trimming: 4 bases; junction bases outside the gene matches: 17. Concerning this clone: Its target is not known.

The sequencing used unstimulated CD8+ T cells sorted from spleen or lymph node cells, collected before transplant. The clonotype comes from a human donor who was the organ donor for an intestinal transplant. V gene TRBV4-2 combines with J gene TRBJ1-5; 8 bases fit TRBD1. The CDR3 coding sequence is TGTGCCAGCAGCCAAGATTGGGGCCCGACAGGGGAAGGGAGGAATCAGCCCCAGCATTTT. Its protein is CASSQDWGPTGEGRNQPQHF.